A selection of T cell receptor beta chains follows, all from one sample in a study of shared clonotypes between healthy human individuals. Sequencing was performed with immunoSEQ multiplex PCR; in TCRdb, only in-frame clones are kept and a portion is missing. This sample has hundreds of thousands of clones, with 72% found just once. The specimen was memory CD4+ T cells sorted from blood. All receptors derive from a woman in her twenties or thirties in good health. Each CDR3 is given with its conserved first and last residue. The D gene is left open where the match is weak. Some rows mark clone size as missing; the rest say once, few, many or name a class of expanded clone.

j_call v_call d_call clone_size cdr3_nt cdr3_aa
TRBJ1-2 TRBV29-1 TRBD1 NA TGCAGCGTTGACCAAACAGGGGTTCTCTACACTTTC CSVDQTGVLYTF
TRBJ2-3 TRBV5-1 NA few TGCGCCAGCAGCTTGGCTACTATAAGCACAGATACGCAGTATTTT CASSLATISTDTQYF
TRBJ2-3 TRBV28 NA NA TGTGCCAGCAGTTATTCCCTTCGGGGGAATACGCAGTATTTT CASSYSLRGNTQYF
TRBJ1-2 TRBV25-1 TRBD1 once TGTGCCAGCAGTGTTACGGGACAGGGATGGAGTTTCGTTGGCTACACCTTC CASSVTGQGWSFVGYTF
TRBJ2-1 TRBV28 NA NA TGTGCCAGCAGTGGGGGACCGGGAGTTGTCAATGAGCAGTTCTTC CASSGGPGVVNEQFF
TRBJ1-1 TRBV19 TRBD1 NA TGTGCCAGTAGCCTACAGGGGGCCACTGAAGCTTTCTTT CASSLQGATEAFF
TRBJ1-1 TRBV9 TRBD1 NA TGTGCCAGCAGCCCCGGGACAGGGACGGATCACACTGAAGCTTTCTTT CASSPGTGTDHTEAFF
TRBJ1-1 TRBV6-1 TRBD1 NA TGTGCCAGCAGTGAATTGACAGGGAGGGAAGAAGCTTTCTTT CASSELTGREEAFF
TRBJ2-1 TRBV7-8 NA few TGTGCCAGCAGCAACCAGGACCGTACCTACAATGAGCAGTTCTTC CASSNQDRTYNEQFF
TRBJ2-3 TRBV6-5 TRBD2 NA TGTGCCAGCAGCCCAGCGGGGACCACAGATACGCAGTATTTT CASSPAGTTDTQYF
TRBJ1-2 TRBV28 NA once TGTGCCAGCAGTTTAAAATTTGGGGACCCGGTTAACTATGGCTACACCTTC CASSLKFGDPVNYGYTF
TRBJ2-7 TRBV7-9 NA NA TGTGCCAGCAGCTCCGACGGGGTGCTGGGTAACGAGCAGTACTTC CASSSDGVLGNEQYF
TRBJ1-4 TRBV5-5 NA NA TGTGCCAGCAGCTTTTACCCGGGCCAGGGAGGGGAAAAACTGTTTTTT CASSFYPGQGGEKLFF
TRBJ1-2 TRBV6-6 TRBD1 once TGTGCCAGCACTACAGGGGGAACGGGCTATGGCTACACCTTC CASTTGGTGYGYTF
TRBJ2-5 TRBV6-1 NA NA TGTGCCAGCAGTGCAGGGTTGTTTGAGACCCAGTACTTC CASSAGLFETQYF
TRBJ2-7 TRBV5-1 NA NA TGCGCCAGCAGCTTGGAGTCAGGCCCCTACGAGCAGTACTTC CASSLESGPYEQYF
TRBJ2-3 TRBV4-1 TRBD2 NA TGCGCCAGCAGCCACCGAACTAGCGGAACCCAGGAGCGCACAGATACGCAGTATTTT CASSHRTSGTQERTDTQYF
TRBJ1-2 TRBV6-1 NA once TGTGCCAGCAGTTCGGACAGTGATCTCTATGGCTACACCTTC CASSSDSDLYGYTF
TRBJ1-2 TRBV6-1 NA NA TGTGCCAGCAGTGAAGCTGACTATGGCTACACCTTC CASSEADYGYTF
TRBJ1-4 TRBV7-3 NA few TGTGCCAGCAGCTCCGGGAACCTAGACGAAAAACTGTTTTTT CASSSGNLDEKLFF
TRBJ2-7 TRBV7-8 NA NA TGTGCCAGCAGCTTAGCGCCTCAGTACGAGCAGTACTTC CASSLAPQYEQYF
TRBJ2-3 TRBV9 NA NA TGTGCCAGCAGCGGATCCGGGACCCGGGTCGCAGATACGCAGTATTTT CASSGSGTRVADTQYF
TRBJ2-1 TRBV5-1 TRBD2 few TGCGCCAGCAGCTTGGTAGCGGGAGCCCTCCATGAGCAGTTCTTC CASSLVAGALHEQFF
TRBJ2-2 TRBV6-6 NA NA TGTGCCAGCAGTCACGACAATCCCACCGGGGAGCTGTTTTTT CASSHDNPTGELFF
TRBJ2-2 TRBV30 TRBD2 few TGTGCCTGGATAGGTGGCGGGAGGGCCGTGGGCACCGGGGAGCTGTTTTTT CAWIGGGRAVGTGELFF
TRBJ2-1 TRBV19 TRBD2 few TGTGCCAGTAGTAACCGGGAGGGGTACAATGAGCAGTTCTTC CASSNREGYNEQFF
TRBJ1-4 TRBV10-1 TRBD1 NA TGCGCCAGCAGTGAGGGACAGGGGGCTATTGGAAAACTGTTTTTT CASSEGQGAIGKLFF
TRBJ1-2 TRBV29-1 NA NA TGCAGCGTTCCCCCGGCAGGGGATTTTCTATATGGCTACACCTTC CSVPPAGDFLYGYTF
TRBJ2-2 TRBV10-3 TRBD2 medium-sized TGTGCCATCAGTGATTCCGGGACTACCACCGGGGAGCTGTTTTTT CAISDSGTTTGELFF
TRBJ2-2 TRBV29-1 TRBD1 NA TGCAGCGTTTCCCCCCCGGGACAGGGAGGCACCGGGGAGCTGTTTTTT CSVSPPGQGGTGELFF
TRBJ2-5 TRBV30 NA NA TGTGCCTGGAGTGGACCGAATCAAGAGACCCAGTACTTC CAWSGPNQETQYF
TRBJ2-4 TRBV30 NA few TGTGCCTGGAGTCCAAACGCCCAGGGGTACGGCATTCAGTACTTC CAWSPNAQGYGIQYF
TRBJ2-2 TRBV7-8 NA NA TGTGCCAGCAGCTTAGGGGGGGTGCAGTACACCGGGGAGCTGTTTTTT CASSLGGVQYTGELFF
TRBJ1-2 TRBV5-5 TRBD1 NA TGTGCCAGCAGCTATAGGGGGCTCGACTATGGCTACACCTTC CASSYRGLDYGYTF
TRBJ2-5 TRBV1 NA NA TGCACCAGCAGCCACTATCCCGCTAGCGGGGTCCCTCAGGCCCAGTACTTC CTSSHYPASGVPQAQYF
TRBJ1-2 TRBV7-2 TRBD1 many TGTGCCAGCAGCTTCGGGCAGGGGGTTGGGGGCTACACCTTC CASSFGQGVGGYTF
TRBJ1-2 TRBV5-1 NA NA TGCGCCAGCAGCTTGACAGGGAAGGGGGGCTACACCTTC CASSLTGKGGYTF
TRBJ2-7 TRBV5-1 NA medium-sized TGCGCCAGCAGCCCCGGACGGGAGCAGTACTTC CASSPGREQYF
TRBJ2-7 TRBV4-1 TRBD2 NA TGCGCCAGCAGCCAAGGGCGACTAGCGGGGTCCTACGAGCAGTACTTC CASSQGRLAGSYEQYF
TRBJ2-7 TRBV14 NA NA TGTGCCAGCAGCCTGTATAACAGGGTCGGGGAGCAGTACTTC CASSLYNRVGEQYF
TRBJ2-7 TRBV18 TRBD1 NA TGTGCCAGCTCACCCGTACAGGGGGTTATCGTTGGGCAGTACTTC CASSPVQGVIVGQYF
TRBJ2-7 TRBV15 NA NA TGTGCCACCAGCAGAGATAGGATATCCTACGAGCAGTACTTC CATSRDRISYEQYF
TRBJ2-3 TRBV5-1 TRBD2 NA TGCGCCAGCAGCCCTCAGGGACTATCCGGCGATACGCAGTATTTT CASSPQGLSGDTQYF
TRBJ1-2 TRBV19 TRBD1 NA TGTGCCAGTAGCCACGGGACAGGGAGCTGGGGCTACACCTTC CASSHGTGSWGYTF
TRBJ2-7 TRBV7-2 TRBD2 few TGTGCCAGCAGCTTAGCTCTAGCGGGAAGCTACGAGCAGTACTTC CASSLALAGSYEQYF
TRBJ1-2 TRBV10-3 NA NA TGTGCCATAAGCCGGGATATCGGGGGTGGAGGCTACACCTTC CAISRDIGGGGYTF
TRBJ2-5 TRBV11-2 NA NA TGTGCCAGCAGCCCCCAACTTCGAGAGCAGTACTTC CASSPQLREQYF
TRBJ2-1 TRBV6-1 NA NA TGTGCCAGCAGTCGTCTACTAGTCTACAATGAGCAGTTCTTC CASSRLLVYNEQFF
TRBJ2-5 TRBV5-6 NA few TGTGCCAGCAGCATAGACGAAGAAGAGACCCAGTACTTC CASSIDEEETQYF
TRBJ2-3 TRBV10-3 TRBD2 NA TGTGCCATCAGTGAACGGCTAGCGGGAGGATCAGATACGCAGTATTTT CAISERLAGGSDTQYF
TRBJ2-7 TRBV5-1 NA NA TGCGCCAGCCGTTCCGAATACGAGCAGTACTTC CASRSEYEQYF
TRBJ1-1 TRBV11-3 NA NA TGTGCCAGCAGCTTAACCGAGGTCACTGAAGCTTTCTTT CASSLTEVTEAFF
TRBJ1-2 TRBV5-1 NA NA TGCGCCAGCAGCCCGGGATATGGCTACACCTTC CASSPGYGYTF
TRBJ1-1 TRBV29-1 TRBD1 NA TGCAGCGTCTCAAGGGGGCTGGACACTGAAGCTTTCTTT CSVSRGLDTEAFF
TRBJ1-1 TRBV6-4 NA NA TGTGCCAGCAGTGACGGGCAGGACACTGAAGCTTTCTTT CASSDGQDTEAFF
TRBJ1-5 TRBV19 NA NA TGTGCCAGTAGTCTTTGGGCTGTGGGCGATAGCAATCAGCCCCAGCATTTT CASSLWAVGDSNQPQHF
TRBJ2-3 TRBV9 TRBD2 NA TGTGCCAGCAGCGTAGAGGTAGGCGGGAGGCTTACAGATACGCAGTATTTT CASSVEVGGRLTDTQYF